This T cell receptor (beta chain) was retrieved from a study of memory CD4+ T cells and cytomegalovirus serostatus. Single viable CD3+CD4+CD8-CD45RO+ cells were sorted as the memory CD4+ T cells. This clone was seen only a few times. This CDR3 is built from 17 residues. Germline V gene sequence: CDR1 SGHTA, CDR2 FQGTGA. V was clipped by 0 bases and J by 1 base, with 14 bases between them. Authors' data handling: Out-of-frame sequences were removed, leaving 2 million to 2.5 million distinct TCRbeta sequences. Method: immunoSEQ multiplex PCR; TCRdb's copy keeps in-frame clones and lacks some. For V, J and clone size, that table is used; D and trimming come from the DNA. Among some 49,000 clones listed, around four fifths were seen once.

This chain connects TRBV7-3 to TRBJ2-3; a weak D match, TRBD2 (6 bases). This TCR came from an adult in good health and CMV-seronegative. Material for sequencing was memory CD4+ T cells from blood. The CDR3 coding sequence is TGTGCCAGCAGCTTAACCCCGACTAGGATGGGCACAGATACGCAGTATTTT. Amino acids: CASSLTPTRMGTDTQYF.